Listed here is a single T cell receptor beta chain. The data are from a study of T cell changes during pregnancy in multiple sclerosis. Trimming removed 6 bases from V and 0 bases from J, with 8 bases in between. Germline CDR1 reads KGHSH; CDR2 reads LQKENI. This CDR3 spans 13 amino acids. Sequencing was performed with immunoSEQ multiplex PCR; in TCRdb, only in-frame clones are kept and a portion is missing. The sample yields some 80,000 clones, roughly 90% seen once. The V gene is TRBV18, the J gene TRBJ1-2; D is perhaps TRBD1 (5 bases). The clonotype was recovered from a female donor in good health, enrolled as a control in a pregnancy study. The input for sequencing was peripheral blood, taken in the first trimester of pregnancy. The CDR3: CASSDTANYGYTF. CDR3 nucleotides: TGTGCCAGCTCGGACACCGCTAACTATGGCTACACCTTC.